The T cell receptor beta chain under discussion was sequenced for a study of blood T cell repertoires in COVID-19. Study background: Specimens from acute and convalescent COVID-19 originated in the United States, Italy and Spain. The analysed material was cDNA or gDNA that came from T cells, B-cell-depleted T cells, or PBMCs.

In the study's own analysis: The authors estimated nucleated cell counts from reference gene primer amplification. Clones were read by immunoSEQ multiplex PCR, and TCRdb kept only the in-frame ones, dropping some. V, J and clone size derive from that table, while D and trimming were established from the DNA sequence. The sample shows 170,000 or so clones, roughly 79% of them seen only once. V gave up 5 bases and J gave up 2 bases, with 15 bases separating them. Germline V gene sequence: CDR1 SGHRS, CDR2 YFSETQ. The CDR3 runs 15 residues. The TCR sequence derives from a woman in her 70s with acute or convalescent COVID-19. V usage is TRBV5-1 and J usage is TRBJ2-3, with D possibly being TRBD2 (5 bases). The material sequenced was peripheral blood. The CDR3 loop is CASRSVPGTTDTQYF. The DNA for the CDR3 is TGCGCCAGCAGGTCTGTCCCGGGAACCACAGATACGCAGTATTTT.